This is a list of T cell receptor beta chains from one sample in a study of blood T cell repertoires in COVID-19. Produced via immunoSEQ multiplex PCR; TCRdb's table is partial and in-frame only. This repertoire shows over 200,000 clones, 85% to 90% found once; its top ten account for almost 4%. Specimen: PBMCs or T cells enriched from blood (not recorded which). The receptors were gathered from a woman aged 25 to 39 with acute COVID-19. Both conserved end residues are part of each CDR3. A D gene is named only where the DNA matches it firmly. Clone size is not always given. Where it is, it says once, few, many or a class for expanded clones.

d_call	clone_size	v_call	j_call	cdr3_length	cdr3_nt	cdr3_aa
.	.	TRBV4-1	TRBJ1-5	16	TGCGCCAGCAGCCAAGGGAACCTAGGCCTCAATCAGCCCCAGCATTTT	CASSQGNLGLNQPQHF
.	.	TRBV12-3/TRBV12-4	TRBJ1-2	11	TGTGCCAGCAGACAGGCAGGAGGCTACACCTTC	CASRQAGGYTF
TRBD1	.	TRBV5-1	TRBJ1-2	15	TGCGCCAGCAGCTTGAGGGAGCAGGGGGACTATGGCTACACCTTC	CASSLREQGDYGYTF
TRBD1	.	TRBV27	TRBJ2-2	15	TGTGCCAGCAGTTTAAGGGGGCATACGACCGGGGAGCTGTTTTTT	CASSLRGHTTGELFF
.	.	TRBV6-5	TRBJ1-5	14	TGTGCCAGCAGCGCCACAGGGTTCAATCAGCCCCAGCATTTT	CASSATGFNQPQHF
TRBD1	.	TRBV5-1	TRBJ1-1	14	TGCGCCAGCAGCTTGACAGGGGGTAGTACTGAAGCTTTCTTT	CASSLTGGSTEAFF
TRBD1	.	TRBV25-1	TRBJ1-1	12	TGTGCCAGCAGCCCAGGGGGCTCTGAAGCTTTCTTT	CASSPGGSEAFF
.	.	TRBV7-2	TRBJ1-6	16	TGTGCCAGCAGCTTAGCGGGTGACAGTGGACGGTCACCCCTCCACTTT	CASSLAGDSGRSPLHF
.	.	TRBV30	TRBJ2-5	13	TGTGCCTGGAGTTTTTCCCGTCAAGAGACCCAGTACTTC	CAWSFSRQETQYF
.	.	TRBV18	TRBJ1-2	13	TGTGCCAGCTCAGCGGACAGCAGGAGTGGCTACACCTTC	CASSADSRSGYTF
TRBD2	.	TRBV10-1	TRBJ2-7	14	TGCGCCAGCAGTGCCGGGGGGGGTTACTACGAGCAGTACTTC	CASSAGGGYYEQYF
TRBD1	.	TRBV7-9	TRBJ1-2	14	TGTGCCAGCAGCCCCAGACAGGGGGACTATGGCTACACCTTC	CASSPRQGDYGYTF
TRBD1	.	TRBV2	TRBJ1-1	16	TGTGCCAGCATCAAGGGCGACAGGGGATGGGGGGCTGAAGCTTTCTTT	CASIKGDRGWGAEAFF
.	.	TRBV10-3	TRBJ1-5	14	TGTGCTAGCTCGAGCACCCGAGGTGATCAGCCCCAGCATTTT	CASSSTRGDQPQHF
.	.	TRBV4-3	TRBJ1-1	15	TGCGCCAGCAGCCAGTTTTCTCAGGGAAACACTGAAGCTTTCTTT	CASSQFSQGNTEAFF
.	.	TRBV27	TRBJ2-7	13	TGTGCCAGCAGTTTATATTACAGCTACGAGCAGTACTTC	CASSLYYSYEQYF
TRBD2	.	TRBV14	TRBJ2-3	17	TGTGCCAGCAGCCAAGTTGCGGGACTAGCTAGCACAGATACGCAGTATTTT	CASSQVAGLASTDTQYF
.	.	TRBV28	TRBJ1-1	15	TGTGCCAGCAGCCCCGGGGGGCTGATGAACACTGAAGCTTTCTTT	CASSPGGLMNTEAFF
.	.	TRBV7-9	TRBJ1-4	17	TGTGCCAGCAGCTTCCCCAGTGGGGAGGCAACTAATGAAAAACTGTTTTTT	CASSFPSGEATNEKLFF
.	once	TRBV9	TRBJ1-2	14	TGTGCCAGCAGCGTAGGAGGGGGTGACTATGGCTACACCTTC	CASSVGGGDYGYTF
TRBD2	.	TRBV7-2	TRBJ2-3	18	TGTGCCAGCAGCCTTCAGGTCGGGGGGGGCAGTTTTACAGATACGCAGTATTTT	CASSLQVGGGSFTDTQYF
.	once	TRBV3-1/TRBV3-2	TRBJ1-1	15	TGTGCCAGCAGCCAAGTTTGGGGCCGGAACACTGAAGCTTTCTTT	CASSQVWGRNTEAFF
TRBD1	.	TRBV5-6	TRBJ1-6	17	TGTGCCAGCAGCTTGGAGGGGACAGGCGCCTATAATTCACCCCTCCACTTT	CASSLEGTGAYNSPLHF
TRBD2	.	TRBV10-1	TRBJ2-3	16	TGCGCCAGCAGTCGGAGGAGCGGGGGACCCACAGATACGCAGTATTTT	CASSRRSGGPTDTQYF
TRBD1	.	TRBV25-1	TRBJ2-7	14	TGTGCCAGCAGTGAATTTGCAGGGGGCGTAGGGCAGTACTTC	CASSEFAGGVGQYF
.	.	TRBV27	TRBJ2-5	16	TGTGCCAGCAGTCCCCTCGGCGGGGGCTTACGGGAGACCCAGTACTTC	CASSPLGGGLRETQYF
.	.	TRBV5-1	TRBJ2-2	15	TGCGCCAGCAGCTTGGCGGGGGGCGGCACCGGGGAGCTGTTTTTT	CASSLAGGGTGELFF
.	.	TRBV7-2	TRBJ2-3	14	TGTGCCAGCGTCTGGGGGGGGCCCACAGATACGCAGTATTTT	CASVWGGPTDTQYF
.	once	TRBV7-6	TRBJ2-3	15	TGTGCCAGCAGCGTGTTAGCGGAAAGCACAGATACGCAGTATTTT	CASSVLAESTDTQYF
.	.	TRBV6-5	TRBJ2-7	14	TGTGCCACACAAATCAGGGCAGGGCCTTGGGGGCAGTACTTC	CATQIRAGPWGQYF
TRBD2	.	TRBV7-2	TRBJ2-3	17	TGTGCCAGCAGCTTAGTTGGGCGGGGGGCACCCGGGGATACGCAGTATTTT	CASSLVGRGAPGDTQYF
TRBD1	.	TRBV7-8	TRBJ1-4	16	TGTGCCAGCACCACTTTAAAACGGACAGGAGACGAAAAACTGTTTTTT	CASTTLKRTGDEKLFF
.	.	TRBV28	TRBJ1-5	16	TGTGCCAGCAGTTTAGTTGGGGGGGTGGACAATCAGCCCCAGCATTTT	CASSLVGGVDNQPQHF
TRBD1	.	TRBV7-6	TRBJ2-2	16	TGTGCCAGCAGCTTAAGGGACAGGGCCTACACCGGGGAGCTGTTTTTT	CASSLRDRAYTGELFF
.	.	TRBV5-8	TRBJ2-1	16	TGTGCCAGCAGCTTGAGGACTCTCCTTACCTTCAATGAGCAGTTCTTC	CASSLRTLLTFNEQFF
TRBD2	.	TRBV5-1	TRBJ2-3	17	TGCGCCAGCAGCTTGCGAACTAGCGGGGGACCCACAGATACGCAGTATTTT	CASSLRTSGGPTDTQYF
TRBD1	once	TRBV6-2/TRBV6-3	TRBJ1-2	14	TGTGCCAGCAGCGAGCGGACAGGAACGGATGGCTACACCTTC	CASSERTGTDGYTF
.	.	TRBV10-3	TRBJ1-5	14	TGTGCCATCAGTGAGCGGGGGAGCAATCAGCCCCAGCATTTT	CAISERGSNQPQHF
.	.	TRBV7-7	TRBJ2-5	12	TGTGCCAGCAGCCCTATTCTTGAGACCCAGTACTTC	CASSPILETQYF
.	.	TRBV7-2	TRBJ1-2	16	TGTGCCAGCAGCTCAACCGGGACACAAACCCCCTATGGCTACACCTTC	CASSSTGTQTPYGYTF
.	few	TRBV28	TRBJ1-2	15	TGTGCCAGCAGTCCTCAGACAGCGGGCAACTATGGCTACACCTTC	CASSPQTAGNYGYTF
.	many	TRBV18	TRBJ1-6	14	TGTGCCAGCTCACCGGACAGCCAGAATTCACCCCTCCACTTT	CASSPDSQNSPLHF
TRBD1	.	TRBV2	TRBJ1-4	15	TGTGCCAGCAGTGAACTGGGACAGGTTAATGAAAAACTGTTTTTT	CASSELGQVNEKLFF
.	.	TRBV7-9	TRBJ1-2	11	TGTGCCAGCAGCTCGACGGGGGGCTACACCTTC	CASSSTGGYTF
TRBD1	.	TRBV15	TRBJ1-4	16	TGTGCCACCAGCAGAGATGGGGCAGGGGGCAATGAAAAACTGTTTTTT	CATSRDGAGGNEKLFF
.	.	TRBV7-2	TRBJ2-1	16	TGTGCCAGCAGCTTAGAGGGCAGGGGTTCCTACAATGAGCAGTTCTTC	CASSLEGRGSYNEQFF
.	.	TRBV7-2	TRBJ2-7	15	TGTGCCAGCAGCATTGCCGGGACAAACTCCTACGAGCAGTACTTC	CASSIAGTNSYEQYF
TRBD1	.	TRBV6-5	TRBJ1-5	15	TGTGCCAGCAGTCGGTACAGGGGGCATAGTCAGCCCCAGCATTTT	CASSRYRGHSQPQHF
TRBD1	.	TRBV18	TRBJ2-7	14	TGTGCCAGCCGACAGGGTATCTTCACCTACGAGCAGTACTTC	CASRQGIFTYEQYF
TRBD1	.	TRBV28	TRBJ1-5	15	TGTGCCAGCAGTCCTGGGACAGGTATCCATCAGCCCCAGCATTTT	CASSPGTGIHQPQHF
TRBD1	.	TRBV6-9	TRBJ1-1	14	TGTGCCAGCAGTTACGGAGGGACAGGGGAAGAAGCTTTCTTT	CASSYGGTGEEAFF
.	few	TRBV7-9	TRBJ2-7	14	TGTGCCAGCAGCTCAATAGGGACATCCTACGAGCAGTACTTC	CASSSIGTSYEQYF
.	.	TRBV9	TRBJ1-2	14	TGTGCCAGCAGCCCAGGGAACGTTGACTATGGCTACACCTTC	CASSPGNVDYGYTF
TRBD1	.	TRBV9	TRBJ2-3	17	TGTGCCAGCAGCGTGCTGGTGGGGACAGGGGGTGGAGATACGCAGTATTTT	CASSVLVGTGGGDTQYF
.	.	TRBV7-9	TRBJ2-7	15	TGTGCCAGCAGCTTAGCGGTCGACCAGGGAATCGAGCAGTACTTC	CASSLAVDQGIEQYF